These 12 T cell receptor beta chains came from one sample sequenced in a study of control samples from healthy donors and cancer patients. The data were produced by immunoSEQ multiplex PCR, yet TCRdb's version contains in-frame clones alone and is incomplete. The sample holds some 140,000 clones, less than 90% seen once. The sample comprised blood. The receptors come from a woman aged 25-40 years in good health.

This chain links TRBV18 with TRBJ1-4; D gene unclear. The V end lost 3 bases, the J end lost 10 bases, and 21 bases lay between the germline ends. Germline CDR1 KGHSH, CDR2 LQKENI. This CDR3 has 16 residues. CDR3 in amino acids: CASSPDRLGSGGKLFF. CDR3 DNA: TGTGCCAGCTCACCGGACCGGTTAGGGAGCGGTGGAAAACTGTTTTTT.

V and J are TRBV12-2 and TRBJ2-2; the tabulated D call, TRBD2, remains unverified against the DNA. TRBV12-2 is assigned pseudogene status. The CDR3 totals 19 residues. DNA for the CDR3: TGTGCAAGTCGCTTACCCGTAGCGGGCGGGAAAGCGAACACCGGGGAGCTGTTTTTT. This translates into CASRLPVAGGKANTGELFF.

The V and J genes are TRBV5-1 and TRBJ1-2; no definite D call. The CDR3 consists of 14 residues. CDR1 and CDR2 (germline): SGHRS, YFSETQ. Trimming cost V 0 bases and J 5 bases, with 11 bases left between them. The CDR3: CASSLAGNRYGYTF. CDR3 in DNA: TGCGCCAGCAGCTTGGCGGGAAATCGGTATGGCTACACCTTC.

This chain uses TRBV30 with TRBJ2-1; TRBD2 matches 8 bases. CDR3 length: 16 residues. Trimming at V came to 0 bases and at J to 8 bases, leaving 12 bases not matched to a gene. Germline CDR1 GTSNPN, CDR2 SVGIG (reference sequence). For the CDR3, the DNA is TGTGCCTGGAGTGTACTAGTACTAGCGGAGGGGGATGAGCAGTTCTTC. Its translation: CAWSVLVLAEGDEQFF.

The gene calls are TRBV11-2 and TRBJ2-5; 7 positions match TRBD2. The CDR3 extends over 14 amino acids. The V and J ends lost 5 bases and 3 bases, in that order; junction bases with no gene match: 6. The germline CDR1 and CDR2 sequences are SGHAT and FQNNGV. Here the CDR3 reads CASSPLGGKETQYF. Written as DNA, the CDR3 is TGTGCCAGCAGCCCTCTCGGGGGGAAAGAGACCCAGTACTTC.

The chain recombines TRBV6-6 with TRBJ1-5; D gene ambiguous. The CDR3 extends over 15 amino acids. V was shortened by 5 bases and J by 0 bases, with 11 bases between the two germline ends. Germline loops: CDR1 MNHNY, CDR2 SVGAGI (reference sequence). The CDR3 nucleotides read TGTGCCAGCAGTCCCCAGGACGGTAGCAATCAGCCCCAGCATTTT. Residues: CASSPQDGSNQPQHF.

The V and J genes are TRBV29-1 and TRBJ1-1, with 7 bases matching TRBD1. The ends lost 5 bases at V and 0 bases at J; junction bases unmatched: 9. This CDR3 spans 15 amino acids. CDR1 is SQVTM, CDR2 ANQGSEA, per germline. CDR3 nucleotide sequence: TGCAGCGTTAATCCGGGACAGACTATGAACACTGAAGCTTTCTTT. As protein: CSVNPGQTMNTEAFF.

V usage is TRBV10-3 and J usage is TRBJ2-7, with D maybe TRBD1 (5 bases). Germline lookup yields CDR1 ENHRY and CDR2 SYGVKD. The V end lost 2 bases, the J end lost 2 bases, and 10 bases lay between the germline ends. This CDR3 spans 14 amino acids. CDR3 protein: CAISEAGPTYEQYF. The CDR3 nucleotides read TGTGCCATCAGTGAGGCAGGGCCCACCTACGAGCAGTACTTC.

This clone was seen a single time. The CDR3 reads CSVEAVGYGTQYF. In DNA, the CDR3 is TGCAGCGTTGAAGCAGTAGGGTACGGGACCCAGTACTTC. The chain joins TRBV29-1 to TRBJ2-5; D not resolved. The length of the CDR3 is 13 residues. CDR1 and CDR2 (germline): SQVTM, ANQGSEA. Trimming took 1 base from V and 7 from J, leaving 13 bases between them.

CDR3 sequence: CASSIVTGSTYEQYF. CDR3 nucleotide sequence: TGTGCCAGTAGTATTGTGACAGGGTCAACCTACGAGCAGTACTTC. The chain has TRBV19 and TRBJ2-7, with 7 bases fitting TRBD1. Trimming took 3 bases from V and 2 from J; bases not matched to a gene: 7. The CDR3 spans 15 residues. CDR1 LNHDA and CDR2 SQIVND come from the germline V gene (reference sequence).

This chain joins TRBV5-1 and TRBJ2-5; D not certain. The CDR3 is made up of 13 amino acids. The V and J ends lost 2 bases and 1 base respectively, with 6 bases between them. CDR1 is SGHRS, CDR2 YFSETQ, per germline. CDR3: CASSFRSQETQYF. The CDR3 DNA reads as TGCGCCAGCAGCTTTAGGAGCCAAGAGACCCAGTACTTC.

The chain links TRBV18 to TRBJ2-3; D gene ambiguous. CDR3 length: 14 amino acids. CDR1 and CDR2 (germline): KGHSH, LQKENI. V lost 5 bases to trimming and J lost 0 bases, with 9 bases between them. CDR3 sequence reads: CASSDDLSTDTQYF. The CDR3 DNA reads TGTGCCAGCTCAGATGATCTAAGCACAGATACGCAGTATTTT.